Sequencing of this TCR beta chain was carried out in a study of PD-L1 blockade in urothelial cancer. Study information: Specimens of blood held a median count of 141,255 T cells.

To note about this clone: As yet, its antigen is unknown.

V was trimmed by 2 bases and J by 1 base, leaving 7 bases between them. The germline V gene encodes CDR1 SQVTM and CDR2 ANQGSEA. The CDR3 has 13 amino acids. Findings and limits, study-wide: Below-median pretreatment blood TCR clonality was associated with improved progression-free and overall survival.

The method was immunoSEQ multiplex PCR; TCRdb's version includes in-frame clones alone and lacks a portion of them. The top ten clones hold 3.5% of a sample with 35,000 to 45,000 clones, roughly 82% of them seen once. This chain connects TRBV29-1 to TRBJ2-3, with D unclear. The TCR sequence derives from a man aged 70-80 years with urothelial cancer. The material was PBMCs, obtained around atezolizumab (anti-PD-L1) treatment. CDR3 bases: TGCAGCGTTGAACCGAGAGGCACAGATACGCAGTATTTT. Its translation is CSVEPRGTDTQYF.